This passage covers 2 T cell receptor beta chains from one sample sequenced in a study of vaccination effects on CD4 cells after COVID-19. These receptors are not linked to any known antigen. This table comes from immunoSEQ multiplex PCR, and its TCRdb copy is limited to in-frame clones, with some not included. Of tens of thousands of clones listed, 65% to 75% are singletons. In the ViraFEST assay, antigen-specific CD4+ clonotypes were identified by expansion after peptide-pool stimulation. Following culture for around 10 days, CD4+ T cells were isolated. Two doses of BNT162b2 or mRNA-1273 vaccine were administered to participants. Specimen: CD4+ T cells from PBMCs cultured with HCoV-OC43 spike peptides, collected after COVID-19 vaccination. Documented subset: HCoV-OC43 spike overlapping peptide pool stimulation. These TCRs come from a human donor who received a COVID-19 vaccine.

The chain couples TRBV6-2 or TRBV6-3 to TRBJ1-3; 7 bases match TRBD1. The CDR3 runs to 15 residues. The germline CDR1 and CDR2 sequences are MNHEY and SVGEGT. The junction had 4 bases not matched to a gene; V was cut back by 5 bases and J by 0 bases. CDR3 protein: CASSRTGSSGNTIYF. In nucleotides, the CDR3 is TGTGCCAGCAGTCGGACAGGTTCCTCTGGAAACACCATATATTTT.

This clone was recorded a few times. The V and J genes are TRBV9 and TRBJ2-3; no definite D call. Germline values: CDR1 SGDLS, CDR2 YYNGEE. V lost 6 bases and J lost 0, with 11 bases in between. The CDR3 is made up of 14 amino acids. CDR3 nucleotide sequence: TGTGCCAGCACCCTCCACCTGAGCACAGATACGCAGTATTTT. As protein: CASTLHLSTDTQYF.